This T cell receptor beta chain was observed in a study of cytomegalovirus exposure and HLA in healthy donors. General study points: In a later analysis, an Asian-associated ancestry cluster reportedly showed fewer N-insertions than the approximately 700-donor mean.

This CDR3 has 14 residues. The germline gives CDR1 SGDLS, CDR2 YYNGEE. The V end was cut by 0 bases, the J end by 5 bases, with 11 bases between. On this clone itself: The antigen is undetermined.

PCR involved 60 Vbeta and 13 Jbeta primers. The data were produced by immunoSEQ multiplex PCR, yet TCRdb's version contains in-frame clones alone and is incomplete. Seen here are 95,000 to 110,000 clones, over 60% observed once, and the top ten hold about 4.3%. The gene calls are TRBV9 and TRBJ1-1; D not resolved. The source of this sequence is a male donor in good health and CMV-seronegative. The sequenced sample was PBMCs. CDR3 nucleotide sequence: TGTGCCAGCAGCGTAGTGTCGGGTCGGACTGAAGCTTTCTTT. Translation gives CASSVVSGRTEAFF.